The T cell receptor (beta chain) described here comes from a study of cytomegalovirus exposure and HLA in healthy donors (dated by TCRdb to about 2017). Broadly, across the study: According to a later analysis, one platform produced both the approximately 110 validation repertoires and the 666 repertoires of the first cohort. Besides the first cohort of more than 650 subjects, a separate validation cohort made up of about 120 different subjects was used. The study combined high-throughput TCR immunosequencing, statistical association of individual TCRs with disease status, and machine learning to predict cytomegalovirus infection status. The study was designed to test whether signatures of past pathogen exposure could be identified by cataloging public T cell receptors. The paper as a whole reports these results and caveats: The classifier was reported to diagnose cytomegalovirus status with high specificity and sensitivity in both the original and validation cohorts. The study gave a list of under 200 TCR beta chains associated with cytomegalovirus. A later analysis lacked HLA typing for the validation cohort, so it scored co-occurrence in that cohort across all 120 repertoires. Of the cluster scores, 90% to 95% were above 0 in a later analysis, which found that TCRs clustered in the first cohort also tended to co-occur in the 120 validation repertoires. Most TCR sequences were observed very rarely across donors, whereas some public TCRs were present in many individuals. It was suggested by the authors that the approach could potentially be generalized to other disease states and immunological phenotypes. Three of the identified cytomegalovirus-associated TCR beta chains were confirmed in vitro to be specific for cytomegalovirus antigens.

Library method: the immunoSEQ multiplex PCR assay. From the authors' description of their analysis: A statistical classification framework was built for diagnosing cytomegalovirus status from the catalog of TCR beta chain sequences. TCRdb took this table from immuneACCESS and kept in-frame rearrangements with V and J called. Such tables lack part of the clones; where checked against another copy, unresolved V genes explain under half of the gap, and the rest is unexplained. V, J and clone size were drawn from that table, and D and trimming were deduced from the DNA. The sample data list around 300,000 clones, and 70% to 90% of these were observed just once. The ten largest clones represent more than 0.8% of the sample. Comment on this clone: The target of this receptor is not known. No clone much larger than this one lies a single base away; base qualities are absent.

CDR1 and CDR2, per the germline V gene (reference sequence), are MNHEY and SMNVEV. The CDR3 starts with the cysteine, ends with the phenylalanine, and has 14 residues. The CDR3 DNA has 42 bases and is translated from base 1. Trimming removed 5 bases from V and 5 bases from J; the gene matches leave 3 bases unexplained. The donors belonged to the validation cohort of over a hundred subjects, which was separate from the roughly 700-subject first cohort. The chain is assembled from TRBV27 and TRBJ2-5; 12 central nucleotides agree with TRBD2. The sequence derives from a woman younger than 35 in good health and CMV-seronegative. Sample: PBMCs. The DNA sequence reads TGTGCCAGCAGTCTCGGACTAGCGGGGGAGACCCAGTACTTC. Translated, this gives CASSLGLAGETQYF.